The sequence of this T cell receptor beta chain was determined in a study of T cells after yellow fever vaccination. Notes on the study in general: Most primary-vaccination clones reappeared after the booster (about 97% CD4, approximately 88% CD8).

The length of the CDR3 is 14 residues. V was cut by 4 bases and J by 0 bases, with 6 bases left in between. About this clonotype: Its antigen is still unknown.

TCRdb itself ran the 5' RACE reads through MiXCR, one entry per CDR3 protein. The table lists about 300,000 distinct CDR3 sequences, approximately 10% of them singletons. The sequencing here drew on CD4+ T cells sorted from PBMCs, taken 5 days after the yellow fever booster vaccination. The receptor was derived from a young man who received the YFV17D yellow fever vaccine. This chain uses TRBV12-3 or TRBV12-4 with TRBJ2-2, with a tentative D call TRBD1 (6 bases). The CDR3 bases are TGTGCCAGCAGTTGGACAGCGAACACCGGGGAGCTGTTTTTT. This translates into CASSWTANTGELFF.